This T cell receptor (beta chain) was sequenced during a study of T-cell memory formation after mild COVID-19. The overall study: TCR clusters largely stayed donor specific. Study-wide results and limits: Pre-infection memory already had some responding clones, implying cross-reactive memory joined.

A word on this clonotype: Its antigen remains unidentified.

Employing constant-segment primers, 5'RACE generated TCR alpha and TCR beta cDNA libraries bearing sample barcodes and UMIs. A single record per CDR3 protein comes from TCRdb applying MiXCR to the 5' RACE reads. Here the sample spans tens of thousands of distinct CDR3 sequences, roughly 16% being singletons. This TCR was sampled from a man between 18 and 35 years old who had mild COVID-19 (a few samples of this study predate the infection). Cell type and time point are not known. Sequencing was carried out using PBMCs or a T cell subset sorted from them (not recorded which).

CDR3 loop: CAISEVAGVEQYV. CDR3 nucleotides: TGTGCCATCAGTGAGGTGGCAGGGGTCGAGCAGTACGTC. The V gene is TRBV10-3, the J gene TRBJ2-7; D is perhaps TRBD1 (6 bases). The germline gives CDR1 ENHRY, CDR2 SYGVKD. The CDR3 loop spans 13 amino acids. The V end was cut by 2 bases, the J end by 6 bases, with 11 bases between.